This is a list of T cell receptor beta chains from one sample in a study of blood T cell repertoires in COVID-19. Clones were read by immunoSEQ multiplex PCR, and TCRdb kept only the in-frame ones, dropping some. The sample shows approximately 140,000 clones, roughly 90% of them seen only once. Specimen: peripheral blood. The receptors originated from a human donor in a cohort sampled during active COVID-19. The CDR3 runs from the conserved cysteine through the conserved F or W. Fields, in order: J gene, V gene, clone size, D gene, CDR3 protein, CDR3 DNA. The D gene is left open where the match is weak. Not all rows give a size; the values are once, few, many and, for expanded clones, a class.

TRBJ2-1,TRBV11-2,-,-,CASSLSLGPTYNEQFF,TGTGCCAGCAGCTTATCTCTGGGCCCAACCTACAATGAGCAGTTCTTC
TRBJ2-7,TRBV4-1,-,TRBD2,CASSPETSGNYYEQYF,TGCGCCAGCAGCCCAGAAACTAGCGGTAATTACTACGAGCAGTACTTC
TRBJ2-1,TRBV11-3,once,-,CASSTRQVNEQFF,TGTGCCAGCAGCACCCGACAGGTCAATGAGCAGTTCTTC
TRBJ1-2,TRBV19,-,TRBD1,CASRRLQDRANYGYTF,TGTGCCAGTAGGAGACTTCAGGACAGGGCTAACTATGGCTACACCTTC
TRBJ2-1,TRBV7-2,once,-,CASSFRQLDVHNEQFF,TGTGCCAGCAGCTTTCGACAGCTCGACGTCCACAATGAGCAGTTCTTC
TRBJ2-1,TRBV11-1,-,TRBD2,CASSLALRGSGGRNEQFF,TGTGCCAGCAGCTTAGCGCTAAGGGGTAGCGGGGGTCGGAATGAGCAGTTCTTC
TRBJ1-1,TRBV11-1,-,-,CASRRGQTQGAFF,TGTGCCAGCAGGAGAGGACAGACCCAGGGAGCTTTCTTT
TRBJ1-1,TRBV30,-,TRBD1,CAWTRPRDREVTEAFF,TGTGCCTGGACTCGACCCAGGGACAGGGAGGTCACTGAAGCTTTCTTT
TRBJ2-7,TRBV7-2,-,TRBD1,CASSLGGGGFYEQYF,TGTGCCAGCAGCTTAGGAGGGGGCGGATTCTACGAGCAGTACTTC
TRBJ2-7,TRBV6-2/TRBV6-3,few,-,CASSWRASVEQYF,TGTGCCAGCAGTTGGAGGGCTAGCGTCGAGCAGTACTTC
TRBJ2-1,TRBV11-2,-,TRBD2,CASSLGGGPFNEQFF,TGTGCCAGCAGCTTAGGCGGGGGGCCTTTCAATGAGCAGTTCTTC